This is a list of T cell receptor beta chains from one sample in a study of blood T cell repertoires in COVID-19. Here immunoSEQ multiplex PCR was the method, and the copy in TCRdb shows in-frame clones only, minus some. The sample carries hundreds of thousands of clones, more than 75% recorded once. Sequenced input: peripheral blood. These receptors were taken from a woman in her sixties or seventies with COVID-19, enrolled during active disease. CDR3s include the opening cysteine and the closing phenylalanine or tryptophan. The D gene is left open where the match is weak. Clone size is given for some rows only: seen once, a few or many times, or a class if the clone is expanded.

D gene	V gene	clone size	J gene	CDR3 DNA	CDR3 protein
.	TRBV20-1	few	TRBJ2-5	TGCAGTCTAGCGAGCCAAGAGACCCAGTACTTC	CSLASQETQYF
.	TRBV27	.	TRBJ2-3	TGTGCCAGCAGTTTAAAACGGGGAGATACGCAGTATTTT	CASSLKRGDTQYF
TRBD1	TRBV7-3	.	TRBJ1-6	TGTGCCAGCAGTCCTCGACAGGGAAGTAATTCACCCCTCCACTTT	CASSPRQGSNSPLHF
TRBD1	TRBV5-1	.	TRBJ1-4	TGCGCCAGCAGCTTTGACAGGGCTAACGGGGAAAAACTGTTTTTT	CASSFDRANGEKLFF
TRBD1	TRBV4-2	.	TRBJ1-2	TGTGCCAGCAGCTCGGGGACAGGGGGCCGGTATGGCTACACCTTC	CASSSGTGGRYGYTF
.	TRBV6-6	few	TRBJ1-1	TGTGCCAGCAGTTACTTCGGAGGAGGGACTGAAGCTTTCTTT	CASSYFGGGTEAFF
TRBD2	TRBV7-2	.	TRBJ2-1	TGTGCCAGCAGCTCGGGACTAGCGGGGGTAAATGAGCAGTTCTTC	CASSSGLAGVNEQFF
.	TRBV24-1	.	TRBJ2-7	TGTGCCACCAGTGAGCCCGGGACAACTGGGGAGCAGTACTTC	CATSEPGTTGEQYF
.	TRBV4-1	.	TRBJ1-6	TGCGCCAGCAGCCAAGGACCCTTCGACAGCCGTAATTCACCCCTCCACTTT	CASSQGPFDSRNSPLHF
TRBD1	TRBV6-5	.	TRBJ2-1	TGTGCCAGCAGTTACTCGGGACAGTACAATGAGCAGTTCTTC	CASSYSGQYNEQFF
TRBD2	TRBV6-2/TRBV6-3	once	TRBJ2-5	TGTGCCAGCAGTTACACAGGACTAGCGGGGGAAGAGACCCAGTACTTC	CASSYTGLAGEETQYF
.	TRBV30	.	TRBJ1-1	TGTGCCCAACGTGGTCAGGCGAACACTGAAGCTTTCTTT	CAQRGQANTEAFF
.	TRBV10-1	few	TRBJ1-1	TGCGCCAGCAGTGAGCTTCGCCAGGACACTGAAGCTTTCTTT	CASSELRQDTEAFF
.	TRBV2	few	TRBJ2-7	TGTGCCAGCTCTGTCAGTTCATACGAGCAGTACTTC	CASSVSSYEQYF
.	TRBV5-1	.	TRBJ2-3	TGCGCCAGCAGCTTGGGGCCAGGGGCTACAGATACGCAGTATTTT	CASSLGPGATDTQYF
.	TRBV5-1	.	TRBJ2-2	TGCGCCAGCAGCCCTAGGGGGGGCGCGGGTACCGGGGAGCTGTTTTTT	CASSPRGGAGTGELFF
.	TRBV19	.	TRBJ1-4	TGTGCCAGTAGTACTCAAATTGGCCGAACTGAAAAACTGTTTTTT	CASSTQIGRTEKLFF
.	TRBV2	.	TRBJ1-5	TGTGCCAGCAGCCGACGACAAAATCAGCCCCAGCATTTT	CASSRRQNQPQHF
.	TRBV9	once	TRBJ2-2	TGTGCCAGCAGCGTAGGAGAGTCGCTGGCCGGGGAGCTGTTTTTT	CASSVGESLAGELFF
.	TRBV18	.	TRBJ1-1	TGTGCCAGCTCAGAAGGGGTCGACACTGAAGCTTTCTTT	CASSEGVDTEAFF
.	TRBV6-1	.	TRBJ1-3	TGTGCCAGCAGTGTTGGTGGCGGGGGTCCAGGAAACACCATATATTTT	CASSVGGGGPGNTIYF
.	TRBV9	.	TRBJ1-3	TGTGCCAGCAGCCCATCTGGAAACACCATATATTTT	CASSPSGNTIYF
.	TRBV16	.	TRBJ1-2	TGTGCCAGCAGCCAACCGGGGGGCAATGGCTACACCTTC	CASSQPGGNGYTF
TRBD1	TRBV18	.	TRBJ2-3	TGTGCCAGCTCACCACTACCGACAGGGTTGGTCGATACGCAGTATTTT	CASSPLPTGLVDTQYF
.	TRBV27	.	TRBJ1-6	TGTGCCAGCAGTTTATCTCAGGGTGGCGGTTCACCCCTCCACTTT	CASSLSQGGGSPLHF
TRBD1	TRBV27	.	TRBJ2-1	TGTGCCAGCAGTTTATGGGGGACAGCAAACAATGAGCAGTTCTTC	CASSLWGTANNEQFF
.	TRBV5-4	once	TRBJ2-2	TGTGCCAGCAGCACTCCACGCACCGGGGAGCTGTTTTTT	CASSTPRTGELFF
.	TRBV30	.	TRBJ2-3	TGTGCCTGGAGTGTAGGAGGTAGCACAGATACGCAGTATTTT	CAWSVGGSTDTQYF
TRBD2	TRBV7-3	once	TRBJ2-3	TGTGCCAGCAGCCCTTACGCGGGGGGAACAGATACGCAGTATTTT	CASSPYAGGTDTQYF
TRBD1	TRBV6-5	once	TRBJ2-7	TGTGCCAGTAATCAGGGGGCAGGGGGCGAGCAGTACTTC	CASNQGAGGEQYF
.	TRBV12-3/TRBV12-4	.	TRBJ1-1	TGTGCCAGCAGTTTAAAGCGGGGAGTTGAAGCTTTCTTT	CASSLKRGVEAFF
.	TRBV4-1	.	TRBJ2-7	TGCGCCAGCAGCCAAGATAGGGGATACTACGAGCAGTACTTC	CASSQDRGYYEQYF
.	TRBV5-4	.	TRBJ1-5	TGTGCCAGCAGCGCTGGCGGGCAGAACAATCAGCCCCAGCATTTT	CASSAGGQNNQPQHF
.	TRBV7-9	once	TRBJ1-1	TGTGCCAGCAGCTTAGACACCGTGAACACTGAAGCTTTCTTT	CASSLDTVNTEAFF
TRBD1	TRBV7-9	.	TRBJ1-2	TGTGCCAGCAGCCCGGGACAGCAAGGCTACACCTTC	CASSPGQQGYTF
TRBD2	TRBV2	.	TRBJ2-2	TGTGCCAGCAGTGAAGCCTCGGGACTAGCGGGGTCCGGGGAGCTGTTTTTT	CASSEASGLAGSGELFF
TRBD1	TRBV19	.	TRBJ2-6	TGTGCCAGTAGTAGACAGGGGACCGGGGCCAACGTCCTGACTTTC	CASSRQGTGANVLTF
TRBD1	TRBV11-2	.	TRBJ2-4	TGTGCCAGCAGCCCATACGACGCAGGGGGCAGGAACATTCAGTACTTC	CASSPYDAGGRNIQYF
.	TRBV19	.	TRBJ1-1	TGTGCCAGTAGTATGATCGGGGGGGCTAACACTGAAGCTTTCTTT	CASSMIGGANTEAFF
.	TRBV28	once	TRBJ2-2	TGTGCCAGTCTAGCTACTAACACCGGGGAGCTGTTTTTT	CASLATNTGELFF
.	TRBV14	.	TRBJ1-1	TGTGCCAGCAGCCAAGCCTCCTACTTGACTGAAGCTTTCTTT	CASSQASYLTEAFF
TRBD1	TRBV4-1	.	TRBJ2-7	TGCGCCAGCAGCCCAGTAACAGGGGGCGCGACCTACGAGCAGTACTTC	CASSPVTGGATYEQYF
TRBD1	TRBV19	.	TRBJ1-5	TGTGCCACCTCTCAGGGGGCGGGACACCAATTGGAGCCCCAGCATTTT	CATSQGAGHQLEPQHF
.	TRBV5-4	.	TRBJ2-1	TGTGCCAGCAGCTTGGAGAGGATGGAGGAGCAGTTCTTC	CASSLERMEEQFF
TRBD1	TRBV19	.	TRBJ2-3	TGTGCCAGTAGTTTCGACTCTACCGGGACAGGGAACACAGATACGCAGTATTTT	CASSFDSTGTGNTDTQYF
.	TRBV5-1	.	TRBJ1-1	TGCGCCAGCAGCTCTGGGGCCAGGGCAGGGAACACTGAAGCTTTCTTT	CASSSGARAGNTEAFF
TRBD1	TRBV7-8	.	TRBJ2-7	TGTGCCAGCAGCTGGGCCCAAGGTCAGGGGGATTACGAGCAGTACTTC	CASSWAQGQGDYEQYF
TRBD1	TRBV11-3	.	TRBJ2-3	TGTGCCAGCAGCTTAGCAGGGGACAGCCTCACCTCTACGCAGTATTTT	CASSLAGDSLTSTQYF
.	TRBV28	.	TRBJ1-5	TGTGCCAGCAGTTTGGCTGGGCCCCAGCATTTT	CASSLAGPQHF
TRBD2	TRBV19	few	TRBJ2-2	TGTGCCAGTAGTATGCCTAGCGGGAGGTCCGGGGAGCTGTTTTTT	CASSMPSGRSGELFF
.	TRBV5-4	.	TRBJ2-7	TGTGCCAGCAGCTTGCGCGCGGGCACCTACGAGCAGTACTTC	CASSLRAGTYEQYF
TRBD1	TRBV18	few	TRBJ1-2	TGTGCCAGCTCACCACCGGGACAGGGAAACTATGGCTACACCTTC	CASSPPGQGNYGYTF
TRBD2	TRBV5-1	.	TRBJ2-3	TGCGCCAGCAGCTCGCGTCTAGCGGGGCGGACAGATACGCAGTATTTT	CASSSRLAGRTDTQYF